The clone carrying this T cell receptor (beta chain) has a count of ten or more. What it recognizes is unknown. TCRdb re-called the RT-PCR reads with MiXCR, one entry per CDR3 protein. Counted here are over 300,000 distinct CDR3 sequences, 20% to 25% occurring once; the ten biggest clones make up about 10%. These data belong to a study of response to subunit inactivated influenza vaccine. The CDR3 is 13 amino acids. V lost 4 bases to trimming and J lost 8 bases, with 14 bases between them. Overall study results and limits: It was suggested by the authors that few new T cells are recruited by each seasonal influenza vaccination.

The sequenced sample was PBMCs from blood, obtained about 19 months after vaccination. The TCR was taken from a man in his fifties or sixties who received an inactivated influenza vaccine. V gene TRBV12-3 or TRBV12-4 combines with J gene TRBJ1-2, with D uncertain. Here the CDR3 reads CASSSSRQRGYTF. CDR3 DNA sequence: TGTGCCAGCAGTTCAAGCCGTCAAAGAGGCTACACCTTC.